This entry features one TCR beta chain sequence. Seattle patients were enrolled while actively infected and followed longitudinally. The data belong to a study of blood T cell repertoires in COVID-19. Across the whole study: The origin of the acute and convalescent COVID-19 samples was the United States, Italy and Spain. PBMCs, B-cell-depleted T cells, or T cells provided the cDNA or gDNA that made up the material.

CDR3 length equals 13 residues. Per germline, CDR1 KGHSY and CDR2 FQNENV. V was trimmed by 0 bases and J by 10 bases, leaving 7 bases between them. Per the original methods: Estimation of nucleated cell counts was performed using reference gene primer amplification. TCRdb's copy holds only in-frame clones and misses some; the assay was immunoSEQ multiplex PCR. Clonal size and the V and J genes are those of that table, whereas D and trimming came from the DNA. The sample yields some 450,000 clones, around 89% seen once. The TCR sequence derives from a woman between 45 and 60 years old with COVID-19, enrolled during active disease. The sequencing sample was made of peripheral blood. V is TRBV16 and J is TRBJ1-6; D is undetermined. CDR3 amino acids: CASSQSSRSPLHF. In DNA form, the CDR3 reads TGTGCCAGCAGCCAATCGAGTCGGTCACCCCTCCACTTT.